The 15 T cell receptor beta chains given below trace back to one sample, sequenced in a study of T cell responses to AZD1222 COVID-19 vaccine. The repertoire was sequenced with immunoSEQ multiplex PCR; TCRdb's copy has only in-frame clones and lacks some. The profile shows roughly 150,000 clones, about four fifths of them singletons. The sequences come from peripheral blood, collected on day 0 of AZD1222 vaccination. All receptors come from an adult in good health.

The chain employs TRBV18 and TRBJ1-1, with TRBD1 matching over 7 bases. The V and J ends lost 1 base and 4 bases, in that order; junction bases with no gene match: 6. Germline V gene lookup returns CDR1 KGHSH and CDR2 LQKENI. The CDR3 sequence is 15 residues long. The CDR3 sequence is CASSPQGAMGTEAFF. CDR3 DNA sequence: TGTGCCAGCTCACCACAGGGGGCCATGGGCACTGAAGCTTTCTTT.

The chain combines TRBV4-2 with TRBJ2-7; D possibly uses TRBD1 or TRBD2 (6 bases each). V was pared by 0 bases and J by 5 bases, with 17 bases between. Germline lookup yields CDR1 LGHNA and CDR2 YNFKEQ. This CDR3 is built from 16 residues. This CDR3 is CASSQDYEGGRDEQYF. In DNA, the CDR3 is TGTGCCAGCAGCCAAGATTACGAGGGGGGACGGGACGAGCAGTACTTC.

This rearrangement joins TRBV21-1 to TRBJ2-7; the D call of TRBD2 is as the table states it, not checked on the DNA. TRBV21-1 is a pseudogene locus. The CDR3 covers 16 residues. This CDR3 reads CASSKKWGGPSYEQYF. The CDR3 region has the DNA TGTGCCAGCAGCAAAAAGTGGGGGGGGCCCTCCTACGAGCAGTACTTC.

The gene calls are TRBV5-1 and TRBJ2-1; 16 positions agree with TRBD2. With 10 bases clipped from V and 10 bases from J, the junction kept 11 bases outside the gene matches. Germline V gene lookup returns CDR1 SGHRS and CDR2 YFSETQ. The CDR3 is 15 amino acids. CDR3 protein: CAGSPGLAGGEEQFF. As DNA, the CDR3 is TGCGCCGGCTCCCCGGGACTAGCGGGGGGGGAAGAGCAGTTCTTC.

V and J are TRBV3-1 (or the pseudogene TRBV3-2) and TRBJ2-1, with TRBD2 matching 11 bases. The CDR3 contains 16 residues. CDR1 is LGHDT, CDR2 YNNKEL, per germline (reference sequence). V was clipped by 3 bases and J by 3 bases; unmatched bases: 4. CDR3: CASSHPGTSGYNEQFF. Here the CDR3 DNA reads TGTGCCAGCAGCCACCCCGGGACTAGCGGCTACAATGAGCAGTTCTTC.

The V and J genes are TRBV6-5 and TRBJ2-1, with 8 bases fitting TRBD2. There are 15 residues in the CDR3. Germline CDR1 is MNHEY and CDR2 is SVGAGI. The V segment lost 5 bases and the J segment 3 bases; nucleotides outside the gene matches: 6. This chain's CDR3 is CASSLTSGNYNEQFF. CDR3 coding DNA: TGTGCCAGCAGTCTCACTAGCGGAAACTACAATGAGCAGTTCTTC.

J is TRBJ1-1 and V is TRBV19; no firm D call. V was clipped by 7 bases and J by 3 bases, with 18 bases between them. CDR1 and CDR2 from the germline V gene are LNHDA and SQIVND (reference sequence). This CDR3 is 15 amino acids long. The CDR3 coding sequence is TGTGCCAGTAAGTGGGCCTTCCAATTGGACACTGAAGCTTTCTTT. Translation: CASKWAFQLDTEAFF.

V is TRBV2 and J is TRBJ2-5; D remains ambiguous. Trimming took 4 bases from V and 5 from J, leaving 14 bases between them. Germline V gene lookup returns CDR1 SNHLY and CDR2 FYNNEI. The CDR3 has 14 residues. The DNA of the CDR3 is TGTGCCAGCAGTGTCGGGTCTCCTAGGGAGACCCAGTACTTC. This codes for CASSVGSPRETQYF.

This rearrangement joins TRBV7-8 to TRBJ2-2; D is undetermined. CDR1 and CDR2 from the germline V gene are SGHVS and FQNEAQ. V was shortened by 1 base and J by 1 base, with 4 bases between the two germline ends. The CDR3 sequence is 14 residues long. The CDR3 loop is CASSLVRNTGELFF. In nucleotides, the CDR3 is TGTGCCAGCAGCTTAGTGCGGAACACCGGGGAGCTGTTTTTT.

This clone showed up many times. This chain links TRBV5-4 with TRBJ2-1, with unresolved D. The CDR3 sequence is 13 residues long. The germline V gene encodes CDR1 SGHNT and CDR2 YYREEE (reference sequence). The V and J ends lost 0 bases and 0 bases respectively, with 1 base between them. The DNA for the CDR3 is TGTGCCAGCAGCTTGGGCTCCTACAATGAGCAGTTCTTC. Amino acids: CASSLGSYNEQFF.

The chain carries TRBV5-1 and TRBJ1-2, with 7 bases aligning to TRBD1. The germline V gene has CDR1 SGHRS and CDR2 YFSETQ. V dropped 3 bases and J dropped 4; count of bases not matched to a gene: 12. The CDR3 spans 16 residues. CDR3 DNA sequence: TGCGCCAGCAGCTCGGAGGAGAGGGGGCTCGGCTATGGCTACACCTTC. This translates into CASSSEERGLGYGYTF.

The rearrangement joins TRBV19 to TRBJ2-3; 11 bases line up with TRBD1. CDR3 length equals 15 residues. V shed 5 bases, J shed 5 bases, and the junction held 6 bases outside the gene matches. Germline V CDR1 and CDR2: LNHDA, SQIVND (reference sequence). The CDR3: CASSLGQGEIDTQYF. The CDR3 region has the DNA TGTGCCAGTAGTCTGGGACAGGGGGAGATAGATACGCAGTATTTT. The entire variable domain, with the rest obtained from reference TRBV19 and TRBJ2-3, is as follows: DGGITQSPKYLFRKEGQNVTLSCEQNLNHDAMYWYRQDPGQGLRLIYYSQIVNDFQKGDIAEGYSVSREKKESFPLTVTSAQKNPTAFYLCASSLGQGEIDTQYFGPGTRLTVL.

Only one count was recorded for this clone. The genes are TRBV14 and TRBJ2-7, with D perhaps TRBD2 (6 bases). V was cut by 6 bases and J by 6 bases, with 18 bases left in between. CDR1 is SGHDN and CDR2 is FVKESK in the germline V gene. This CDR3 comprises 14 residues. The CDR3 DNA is TGTGCCAGCAGTCGAAGAAGGGACTTAGGCGAGCAGTACTTC. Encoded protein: CASSRRRDLGEQYF.

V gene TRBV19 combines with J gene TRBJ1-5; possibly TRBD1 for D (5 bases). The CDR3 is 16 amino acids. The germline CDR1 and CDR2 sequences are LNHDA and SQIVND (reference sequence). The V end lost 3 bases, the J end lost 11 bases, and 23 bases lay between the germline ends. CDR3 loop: CASSMSSRAEWSAQHF. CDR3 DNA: TGTGCCAGTAGTATGTCCAGCAGGGCAGAGTGGTCGGCCCAGCATTTT.

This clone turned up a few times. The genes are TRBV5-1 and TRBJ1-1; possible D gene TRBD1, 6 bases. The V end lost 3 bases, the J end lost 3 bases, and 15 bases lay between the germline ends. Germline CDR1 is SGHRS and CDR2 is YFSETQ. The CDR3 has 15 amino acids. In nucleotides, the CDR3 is TGCGCCAGCAGCTGGAACAGGGTCGGCGACACTGAAGCTTTCTTT. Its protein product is CASSWNRVGDTEAFF.